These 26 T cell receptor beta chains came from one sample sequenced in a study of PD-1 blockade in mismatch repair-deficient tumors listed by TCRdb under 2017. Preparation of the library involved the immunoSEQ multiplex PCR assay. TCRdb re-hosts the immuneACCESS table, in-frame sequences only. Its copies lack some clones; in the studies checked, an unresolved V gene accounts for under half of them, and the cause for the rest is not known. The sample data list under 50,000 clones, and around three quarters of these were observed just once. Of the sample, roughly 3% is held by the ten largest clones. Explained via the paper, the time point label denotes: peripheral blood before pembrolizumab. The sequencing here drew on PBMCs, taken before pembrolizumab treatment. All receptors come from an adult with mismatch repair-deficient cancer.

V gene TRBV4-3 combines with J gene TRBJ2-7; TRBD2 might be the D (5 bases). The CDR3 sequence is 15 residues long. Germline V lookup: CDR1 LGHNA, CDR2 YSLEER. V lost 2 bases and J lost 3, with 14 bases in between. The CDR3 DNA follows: TGCGCCAGCAGCCAATCAGTCGGGGAAAACTACGAGCAGTACTTC. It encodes CASSQSVGENYEQYF.

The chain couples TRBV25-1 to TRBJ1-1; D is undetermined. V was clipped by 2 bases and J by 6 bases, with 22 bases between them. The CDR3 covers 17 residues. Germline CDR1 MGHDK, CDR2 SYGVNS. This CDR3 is CASSESYGGVEASEAFF. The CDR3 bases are TGTGCCAGCAGTGAAAGTTACGGTGGGGTGGAGGCGTCTGAAGCTTTCTTT.

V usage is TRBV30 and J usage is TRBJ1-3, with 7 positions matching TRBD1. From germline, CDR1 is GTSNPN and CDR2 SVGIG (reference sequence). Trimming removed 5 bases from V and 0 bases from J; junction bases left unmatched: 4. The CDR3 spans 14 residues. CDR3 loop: CAWRTGGSGNTIYF. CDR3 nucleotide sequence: TGTGCCTGGCGGACAGGAGGCTCTGGAAACACCATATATTTT.

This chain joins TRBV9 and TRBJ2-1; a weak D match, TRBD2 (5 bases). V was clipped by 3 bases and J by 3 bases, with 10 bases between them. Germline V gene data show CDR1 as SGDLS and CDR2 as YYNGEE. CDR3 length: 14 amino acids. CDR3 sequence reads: CASSGETNYNEQFF. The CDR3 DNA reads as TGTGCCAGCAGCGGAGAGACTAACTACAATGAGCAGTTCTTC.

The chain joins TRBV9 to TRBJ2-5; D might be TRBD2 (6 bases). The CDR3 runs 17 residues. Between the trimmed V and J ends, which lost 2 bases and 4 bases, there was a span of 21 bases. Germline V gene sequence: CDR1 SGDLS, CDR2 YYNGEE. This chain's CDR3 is CASSVGLGSALSETQYF. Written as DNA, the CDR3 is TGTGCCAGCAGCGTGGGGCTCGGGAGCGCACTCTCAGAGACCCAGTACTTC.

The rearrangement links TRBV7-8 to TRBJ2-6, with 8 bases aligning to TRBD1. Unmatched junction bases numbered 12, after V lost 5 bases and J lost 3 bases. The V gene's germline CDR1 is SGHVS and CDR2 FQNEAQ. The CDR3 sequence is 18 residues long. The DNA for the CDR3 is TGTGCCAGCAGCGAACCGGACAGGGAGAATTATGGGGCCAACGTCCTGACTTTC. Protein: CASSEPDRENYGANVLTF.

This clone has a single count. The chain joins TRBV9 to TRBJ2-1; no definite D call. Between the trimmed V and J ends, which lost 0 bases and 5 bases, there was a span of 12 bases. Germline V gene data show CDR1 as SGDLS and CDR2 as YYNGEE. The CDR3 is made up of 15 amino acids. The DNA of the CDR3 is TGTGCCAGCAGCGTAGGGGGTGTGTGGAACAATGAGCAGTTCTTC. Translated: CASSVGGVWNNEQFF. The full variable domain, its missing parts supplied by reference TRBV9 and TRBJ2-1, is DSGVTQTPKHLITATGQRVTLRCSPRSGDLSVYWYQQSLDQGLQFLIQYYNGEERAKGNILERFSAQQFPDLHSELNLSSLELGDSALYFCASSVGGVWNNEQFFGPGTRLTVL.

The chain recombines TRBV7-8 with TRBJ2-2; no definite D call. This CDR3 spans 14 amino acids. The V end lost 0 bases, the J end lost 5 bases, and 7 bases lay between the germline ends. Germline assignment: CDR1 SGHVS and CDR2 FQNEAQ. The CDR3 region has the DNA TGTGCCAGCAGCTTAGCCCCAGATACCGGGGAGCTGTTTTTT. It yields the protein CASSLAPDTGELFF.

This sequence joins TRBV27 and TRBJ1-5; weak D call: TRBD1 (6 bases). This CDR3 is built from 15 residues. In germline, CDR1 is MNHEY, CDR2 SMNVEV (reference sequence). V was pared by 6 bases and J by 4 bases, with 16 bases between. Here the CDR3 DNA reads TGTGCCAGCAGCCCCTCAAGGGACATAAATCAGCCCCAGCATTTT. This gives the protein CASSPSRDINQPQHF.

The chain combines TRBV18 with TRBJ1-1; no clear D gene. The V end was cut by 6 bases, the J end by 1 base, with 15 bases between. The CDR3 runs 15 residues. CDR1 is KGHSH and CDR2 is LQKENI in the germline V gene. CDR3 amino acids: CASSPRATANTEAFF. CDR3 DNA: TGTGCCAGCTCGCCCCGGGCGACCGCGAACACTGAAGCTTTCTTT.

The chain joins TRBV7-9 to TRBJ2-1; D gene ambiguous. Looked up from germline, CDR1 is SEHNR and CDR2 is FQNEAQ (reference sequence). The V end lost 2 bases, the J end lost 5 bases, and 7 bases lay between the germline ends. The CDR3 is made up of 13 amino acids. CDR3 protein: CASSLPGHNEQFF. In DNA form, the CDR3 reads TGTGCCAGCAGCTTACCCGGCCACAATGAGCAGTTCTTC.

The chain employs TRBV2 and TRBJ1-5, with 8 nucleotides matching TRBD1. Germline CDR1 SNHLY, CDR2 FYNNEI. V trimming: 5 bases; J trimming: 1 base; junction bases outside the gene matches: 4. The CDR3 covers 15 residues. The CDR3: CASSPRDRSNQPQHF. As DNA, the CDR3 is TGTGCCAGCAGTCCCCGGGACAGGAGCAATCAGCCCCAGCATTTT.

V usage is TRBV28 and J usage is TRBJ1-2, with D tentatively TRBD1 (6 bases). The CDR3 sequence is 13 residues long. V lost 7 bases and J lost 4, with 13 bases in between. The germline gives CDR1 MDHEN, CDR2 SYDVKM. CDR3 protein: CASNAGGGYGYTF. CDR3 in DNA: TGTGCCAGCAATGCTGGGGGCGGCTATGGCTACACCTTC.

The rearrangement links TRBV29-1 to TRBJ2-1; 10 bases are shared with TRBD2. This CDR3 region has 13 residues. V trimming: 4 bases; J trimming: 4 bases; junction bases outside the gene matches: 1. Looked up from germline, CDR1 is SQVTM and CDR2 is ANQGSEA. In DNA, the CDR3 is TGCAGCGTTGGGACTAGCGGTTACAATGAGCAGTTCTTC. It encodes CSVGTSGYNEQFF.

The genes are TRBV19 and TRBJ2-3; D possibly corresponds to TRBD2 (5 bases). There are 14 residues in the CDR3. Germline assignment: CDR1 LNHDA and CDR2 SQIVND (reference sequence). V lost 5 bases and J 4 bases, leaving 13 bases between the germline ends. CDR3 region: CASSARAEADTQYF. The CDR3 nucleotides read TGTGCCAGTAGTGCGAGGGCAGAGGCAGATACGCAGTATTTT.

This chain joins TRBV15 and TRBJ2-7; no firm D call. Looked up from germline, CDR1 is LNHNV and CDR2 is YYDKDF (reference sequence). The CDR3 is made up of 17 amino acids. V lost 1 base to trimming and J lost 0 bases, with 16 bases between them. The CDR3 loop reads CATSRGGGVQTSYEQYF. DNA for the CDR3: TGTGCCACCAGCAGAGGAGGCGGCGTCCAAACCTCCTACGAGCAGTACTTC.

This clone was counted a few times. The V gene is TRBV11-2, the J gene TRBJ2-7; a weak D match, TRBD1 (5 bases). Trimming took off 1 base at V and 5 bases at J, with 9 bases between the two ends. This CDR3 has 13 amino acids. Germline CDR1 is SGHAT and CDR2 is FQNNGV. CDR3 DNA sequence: TGTGCCAGCAGCTTAGCAGGGATGGACGAGCAGTACTTC. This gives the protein CASSLAGMDEQYF.

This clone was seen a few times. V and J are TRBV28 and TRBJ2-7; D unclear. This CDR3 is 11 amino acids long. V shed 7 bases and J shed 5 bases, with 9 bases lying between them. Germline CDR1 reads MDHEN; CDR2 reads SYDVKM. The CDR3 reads CASTNANEQYF. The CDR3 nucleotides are TGTGCCAGCACCAACGCTAACGAGCAGTACTTC.

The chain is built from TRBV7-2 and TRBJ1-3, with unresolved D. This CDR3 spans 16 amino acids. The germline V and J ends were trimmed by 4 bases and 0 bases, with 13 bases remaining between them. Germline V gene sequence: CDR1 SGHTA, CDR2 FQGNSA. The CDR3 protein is CASSSPGSSSGNTIYF. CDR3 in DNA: TGTGCCAGCAGCTCTCCCGGAAGCAGCTCTGGAAACACCATATATTTT.

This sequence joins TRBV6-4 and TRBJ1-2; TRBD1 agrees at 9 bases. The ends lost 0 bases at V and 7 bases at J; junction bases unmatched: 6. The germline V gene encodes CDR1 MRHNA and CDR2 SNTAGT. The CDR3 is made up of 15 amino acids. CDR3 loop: CASSDSQGASLGYTF. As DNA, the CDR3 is TGTGCCAGCAGTGACTCACAGGGGGCATCTCTTGGCTACACCTTC.

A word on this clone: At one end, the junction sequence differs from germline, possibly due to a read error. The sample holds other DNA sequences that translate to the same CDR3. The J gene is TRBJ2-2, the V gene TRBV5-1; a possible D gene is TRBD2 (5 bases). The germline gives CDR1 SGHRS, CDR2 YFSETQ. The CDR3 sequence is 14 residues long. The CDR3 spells CASSLYEGVGELFF. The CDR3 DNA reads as TGCGCCAGTAGCTTGTACGAGGGTGTAGGGGAGCTGTTTTTT.

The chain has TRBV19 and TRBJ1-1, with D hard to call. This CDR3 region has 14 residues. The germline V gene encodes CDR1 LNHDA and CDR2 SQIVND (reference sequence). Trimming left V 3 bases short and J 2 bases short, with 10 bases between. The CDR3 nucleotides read TGTGCCAGTAGTATTCGAGGAATAAACACTGAAGCTTTCTTT. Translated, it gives CASSIRGINTEAFF.

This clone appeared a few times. The CDR3 region has the DNA TGTGCCAGCAGCCAGGGTCTCTTTTATGGCTACACCTTC. Translating it yields CASSQGLFYGYTF. The chain joins TRBV25-1 to TRBJ1-2; the D gene is possibly TRBD1 (5 bases). The CDR3 runs to 13 residues. Germline CDR1 MGHDK, CDR2 SYGVNS. V was clipped by 6 bases and J by 5 bases, with 13 bases between them.

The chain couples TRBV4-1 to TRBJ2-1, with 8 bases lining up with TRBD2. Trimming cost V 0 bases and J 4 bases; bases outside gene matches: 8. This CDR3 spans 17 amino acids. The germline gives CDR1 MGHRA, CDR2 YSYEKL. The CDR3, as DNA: TGCGCCAGCAGCCAAGATCAAGGCGGGAGGATGTACAATGAGCAGTTCTTC. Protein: CASSQDQGGRMYNEQFF.

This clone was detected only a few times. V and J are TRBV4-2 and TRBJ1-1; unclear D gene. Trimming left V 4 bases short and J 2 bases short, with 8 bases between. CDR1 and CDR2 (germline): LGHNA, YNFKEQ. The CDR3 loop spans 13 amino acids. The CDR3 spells CASSLGSNTEAFF. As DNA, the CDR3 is TGTGCCAGCAGCCTGGGAAGTAACACTGAAGCTTTCTTT.

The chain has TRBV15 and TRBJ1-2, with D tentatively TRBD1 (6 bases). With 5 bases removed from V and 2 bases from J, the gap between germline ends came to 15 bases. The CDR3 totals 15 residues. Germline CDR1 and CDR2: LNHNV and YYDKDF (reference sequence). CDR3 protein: CATSRRGAGNYGYTF. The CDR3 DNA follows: TGTGCCACCAGCCGCCGGGGGGCGGGGAACTATGGCTACACCTTC.